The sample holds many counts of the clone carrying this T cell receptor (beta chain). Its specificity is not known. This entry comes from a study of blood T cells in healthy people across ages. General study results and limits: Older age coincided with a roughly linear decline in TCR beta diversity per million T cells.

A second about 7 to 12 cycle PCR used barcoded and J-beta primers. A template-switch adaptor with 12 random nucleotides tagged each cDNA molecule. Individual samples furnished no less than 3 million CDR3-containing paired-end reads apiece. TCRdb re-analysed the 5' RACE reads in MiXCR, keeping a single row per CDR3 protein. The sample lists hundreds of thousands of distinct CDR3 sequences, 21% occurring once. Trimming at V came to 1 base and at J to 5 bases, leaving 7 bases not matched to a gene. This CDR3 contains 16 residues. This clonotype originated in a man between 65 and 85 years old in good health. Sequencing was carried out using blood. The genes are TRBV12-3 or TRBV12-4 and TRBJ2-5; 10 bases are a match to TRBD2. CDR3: CASSLGLAGPAETQYF. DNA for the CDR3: TGTGCCAGCAGTTTAGGACTAGCGGGTCCTGCGGAGACCCAGTACTTC.